This T cell receptor beta chain was identified in a study of human T cells and chemical hapten exposure. About the research overall: From small differences in pooled library volume came most of the variation in per-sample TCR yields.

The library attached unique molecular identifiers to individual cDNA molecules. TCRdb used MiXCR to reprocess the 5' RACE reads, holding one entry per CDR3 protein. This sample has 120,000 to 150,000 distinct CDR3 sequences, with about 4% found just once. From whole blood left unfractionated, total RNA was extracted. This clonotype was counted many times. A much larger clone lies one base from this, so it may be a read error. The sequence derives from a female donor in good health.

CDR3: CASSYTGDYGDTF. CDR3 bases: TGTGCCAGCAGTTATACAGGGGACTATGGCGACACCTTC. V gene TRBV9 combines with J gene TRBJ1-2; 7 bases align to TRBD1. The CDR3 runs 13 residues. Germline CDR1 is SGDLS and CDR2 is YYNGEE.